This T cell receptor beta chain was sequenced for a study of cytomegalovirus exposure and HLA in healthy donors. Study information: A preliminary data release comprised about 85 million unique TCRs obtained from HLA-typed donors.

This CDR3 is 14 amino acids long. The germline CDR1 and CDR2 sequences are SGHTA and FQGNSA. PCR employed 60 Vbeta and 13 Jbeta primers. Profiling relied on immunoSEQ multiplex PCR, and the TCRdb table lists in-frame clones only, not all of them. The sample records approximately 160,000 clones, 77% being singletons. To note about this clone: At one end the junction does not follow the germline gene, possibly because of a read error.

Sequencing was performed on PBMCs. This chain uses TRBV7-2 with TRBJ2-1, with 9 bases matching TRBD2. This clonotype was sampled from a woman in her thirties in good health and CMV-seropositive. The CDR3 spells CASSTGTSYDEQFF. The DNA for the CDR3 is TGTGCCAGCAGCACCGGGACTAGCTACGATGAGCAGTTCTTC. The full variable domain, in which reference TRBV7-2 and TRBJ2-1 provide the parts outside the CDR3, is GAGVSQSPSNKVTEKGKDVELRCDPISGHTALYWYRQSLGQGLEFLIYFQGNSAPDKSGLPSDRFSAERTGGSVSTLTIQRTQQEDSAVYLCASSTGTSYDEQFFGPGTRLTVL.